A single sample is the source of the 8 T cell receptor beta chains below, sequenced in a study of cytomegalovirus exposure and HLA in healthy donors. Both 60 Vbeta primers and 13 Jbeta primers went into the PCR. The table came from immunoSEQ multiplex PCR; TCRdb's copy has only in-frame clones and leaves some out. The sample lists roughly 170,000 clones, 77% occurring once. Input material: PBMCs. The receptors shown here come from a woman aged 25-40 years in good health and CMV-seropositive.

V gene TRBV19 combines with J gene TRBJ1-4; TRBD1 agrees at 8 bases. J lost 5 bases, V lost 7 bases, and 12 bases had no gene match. The CDR3 has 16 amino acids. The germline gives CDR1 LNHDA, CDR2 SQIVND (reference sequence). CDR3 in amino acids: CASKDRARSGNEKLFF. CDR3 coding DNA: TGTGCCAGTAAGGACAGGGCAAGGTCCGGAAATGAAAAACTGTTTTTT.

This chain joins TRBV10-3 and TRBJ2-7; 7 bases match TRBD1. This CDR3 is built from 13 residues. Germline values: CDR1 ENHRY, CDR2 SYGVKD. Unmatched junction bases numbered 6, after V lost 10 bases and J lost 0 bases. CDR3 amino acids: CATQGVDSYEQYF. DNA for the CDR3: TGTGCCACTCAGGGGGTCGACTCCTACGAGCAGTACTTC.

The chain carries TRBV29-1 and TRBJ2-2; TRBD1 aligns across 7 bases. The germline V gene encodes CDR1 SQVTM and CDR2 ANQGSEA. The CDR3 has 14 amino acids. V was clipped by 4 bases and J by 3 bases; unmatched bases: 5. CDR3: CSVVKGADTGELFF. The CDR3 coding sequence is TGCAGCGTTGTTAAGGGGGCGGACACCGGGGAGCTGTTTTTT.

The chain employs TRBV5-8 and TRBJ2-7; 13 positions match TRBD2. The V gene's germline CDR1 is SGHTS and CDR2 YDEGEE. This CDR3 is 20 amino acids long. V was pared by 0 bases and J by 0 bases, with 12 bases of the junction left unmatched. The CDR3 DNA follows: TGTGCCAGCAGCTTGGGTGTGGTGGGACTAGCGGGGCAGAGCTCCTACGAGCAGTACTTC. It encodes CASSLGVVGLAGQSSYEQYF.

This chain connects TRBV9 to TRBJ2-7; D is possibly TRBD1 (6 bases). Germline assignment: CDR1 SGDLS and CDR2 YYNGEE. CDR3 length: 15 amino acids. The V gene lost 0 bases and the J gene lost 4 bases, with 14 bases spanning the gap. CDR3 DNA: TGTGCCAGCAGCGTAGGGGTAGGGGGTATATACGAGCAGTACTTC. Its protein product is CASSVGVGGIYEQYF. The full variable domain, completed using reference TRBV9 and TRBJ2-7, is DSGVTQTPKHLITATGQRVTLRCSPRSGDLSVYWYQQSLDQGLQFLIQYYNGEERAKGNILERFSAQQFPDLHSELNLSSLELGDSALYFCASSVGVGGIYEQYFGPGTRLTVT.

The chain recombines TRBV28 with TRBJ1-2, with D perhaps TRBD1 (5 bases). The CDR3 contains 15 residues. Germline V gene data show CDR1 as MDHEN and CDR2 as SYDVKM. V lost 6 bases and J lost 2, with 16 bases in between. CDR3 amino acids: CASRAEKQENYGYTF. The CDR3 DNA sequence: TGTGCCAGCAGGGCAGAAAAACAGGAGAACTATGGCTACACCTTC.

The CDR3, as DNA: TGTGCCAGCAGTACAGGGATCTCCTACGAGCAGTACTTC. Translating it yields CASSTGISYEQYF. The chain is built from TRBV28 and TRBJ2-7; possibly TRBD1 for D (6 bases). Germline assignment: CDR1 MDHEN and CDR2 SYDVKM. V was trimmed by 5 bases and J by 0 bases, leaving 8 bases between them. The CDR3 loop spans 13 amino acids.

The rearrangement joins TRBV5-1 to TRBJ1-1; maybe TRBD1 (6 bases). The CDR3 length is 15 residues. V shed 4 bases and J shed 4 bases, with 17 bases lying between them. CDR1 is SGHRS, CDR2 YFSETQ, per germline. CDR3 bases: TGCGCCAGCAGCCCGGGGGGAGGGGGGGGCACTGAAGCTTTCTTT. It encodes CASSPGGGGGTEAFF.